Listed below are T cell receptor beta chains from one sample, sequenced in a study of Graves' ophthalmopathy and Graves' hyperthyroidism. TCRdb reprocessed the multiplex PCR reads via MiXCR and lists one record per CDR3 protein. This sample has roughly 600,000 distinct CDR3 sequences; under 45% occur once, and the top ten carry 3.5% to 4.5%. What was sequenced was peripheral blood or thyroid tissue (not recorded which). These receptors all stem from an adult man with Graves' hyperthyroidism. Each CDR3 is given with its conserved first and last residue. A D gene is named only where the DNA matches it firmly. Size is omitted from some rows. Given values are once, few, many or a class for expanded clones.

CDR3 length | J gene | D gene | V gene | clone size | CDR3 DNA | CDR3 protein
15 | TRBJ2-2 | . | TRBV7-2 | few | TGTGCCAGCAGCTTAGTTAACAGGAACACCGGGGAGCTGTTTTTT | CASSLVNRNTGELFF
12 | TRBJ1-1 | TRBD1 | TRBV20-1 | . | TGCAGTGCTCGGACAGGGGACACTGAAGCTTTCTTT | CSARTGDTEAFF
14 | TRBJ1-5 | . | TRBV20-1 | many | TGCAGTGCTAGAGGTCAGGGTGGTGGACAGCCCCAGCATTTT | CSARGQGGGQPQHF
14 | TRBJ2-7 | . | TRBV10-3 | . | TGTGCCATCAGTGAAGTCGTCGGGGCCTACGAGCAGTACTTC | CAISEVVGAYEQYF
14 | TRBJ2-5 | . | TRBV7-3 | . | TGTGCCAGCAGCTTAACGGGCGCCAAAGAGACCCAGTACTTC | CASSLTGAKETQYF
13 | TRBJ1-5 | . | TRBV10-3 | . | TGTGCCATCAGTGAGACCGGGTTTCAGCCCCAGCATTTT | CAISETGFQPQHF
14 | TRBJ1-1 | . | TRBV20-1 | many | TGCAGTGCTAGAGATTTGAGGAGGAACACTGAAGCTTTCTTT | CSARDLRRNTEAFF
14 | TRBJ2-2 | TRBD1 | TRBV7-9 | . | TGTGCCAGCAGCTTCCGGGACAGGGCGGACGAGCTGTTTTTT | CASSFRDRADELFF
12 | TRBJ1-1 | . | TRBV2 | . | TGTGCCAGCGGGGAGGGGAACACTGAAGCTTTCTTT | CASGEGNTEAFF
13 | TRBJ2-7 | . | TRBV30 | . | TGTGCCTGGGACATGGGGGAGACGGACGAGCAGTACTTC | CAWDMGETDEQYF
14 | TRBJ1-2 | . | TRBV7-3 | . | TGTGCCAGCAGCTCAAGACAGAAGAACTATGGCTACACCTTC | CASSSRQKNYGYTF
15 | TRBJ2-7 | . | TRBV12-3/TRBV12-4 | . | TGTGCCAGCAGTTCCTCGGACGTAGCATCCTACGAGCAGTACTTC | CASSSSDVASYEQYF
15 | TRBJ2-2 | . | TRBV7-9 | many | TGTGCCAGCAGCTTACCCGAAACACGTCCCGGGGAGCTGTTTTTT | CASSLPETRPGELFF
15 | TRBJ1-4 | TRBD1 | TRBV2 | . | TGTGCCAGCAGTTTCCGGACAGGAATTAATGAAAAACTGTTTTTT | CASSFRTGINEKLFF
16 | TRBJ2-3 | . | TRBV9 | . | TGTGCCAGCAGCTTGAGTCCGGGACGTAGCACAGATACGCAGTATTTT | CASSLSPGRSTDTQYF
13 | TRBJ2-2 | . | TRBV7-9 | once | TGTGCCACCAGTGAATATCGCCCCGGGGAGCTGTTTTTT | CATSEYRPGELFF
15 | TRBJ2-3 | TRBD2 | TRBV10-3 | . | TGTGCCATCACAGAAGAGCGGGGGCGCACAGATACGCAGTATTTT | CAITEERGRTDTQYF
18 | TRBJ1-1 | TRBD1 | TRBV9 | many | TGTGCCAGCAGCGTTCGACCTGACAGGGGGGTAATGAACACTGAAGCTTTCTTT | CASSVRPDRGVMNTEAFF
15 | TRBJ1-5 | . | TRBV19 | . | TGTGCCAGTAGTATAAGACAGACTAGCAATCAGCCCCAGCATTTT | CASSIRQTSNQPQHF
14 | TRBJ1-6 | . | TRBV2 | many | TGTGCCAGCCGCCGGGACGAGGGTTCTTCACCCCTCCACTTT | CASRRDEGSSPLHF
15 | TRBJ2-2 | TRBD2 | TRBV20-1 | . | TGCAGTGCTCAGCGGCGAGCGGGGGATCTCGGGGAGCTGTTTTTT | CSAQRRAGDLGELFF
14 | TRBJ1-3 | . | TRBV2 | . | TGTGCCAGCAGCCAGACCCACACAGGGAACACCATATATTTT | CASSQTHTGNTIYF
16 | TRBJ2-5 | . | TRBV5-4 | . | TGTGCCAGCAGCTTGGTCAGGGGGGGCCGATTAGAGACCCAGTACTTC | CASSLVRGGRLETQYF
14 | TRBJ1-5 | . | TRBV19 | many | TGTGCCAGTAGTATGCAGACAGGCAATCAGCCCCAGCATTTT | CASSMQTGNQPQHF
14 | TRBJ1-2 | . | TRBV12-3/TRBV12-4 | many | TGTGCCAGCACTCGGGGGGCGGTCAACTATGGCTACACCTTC | CASTRGAVNYGYTF
15 | TRBJ2-2 | . | TRBV6-6 | . | TGTGCCAGCAGTCCTGACGTAGGAAACACCGGGGAGCTGTTTTTT | CASSPDVGNTGELFF
14 | TRBJ1-1 | . | TRBV7-9 | . | TGTGCCAGCAGGGCAGGGGTGTCGAACACTGAAGCTTTCTTT | CASRAGVSNTEAFF
14 | TRBJ2-1 | . | TRBV24-1 | . | TGTGCCACCAGTGATTTGTACGTATTCGATGAGCAGTTCTTC | CATSDLYVFDEQFF
11 | TRBJ2-1 | TRBD2 | TRBV24-1 | few | TGTGCCACCAGCTTCAGCGGGGGTCAGTTCTTC | CATSFSGGQFF
14 | TRBJ1-1 | TRBD1 | TRBV12-3/TRBV12-4 | many | TGTGCCAGCAGCTATGGGACAGAGGCCACTGAAGCTTTCTTT | CASSYGTEATEAFF
16 | TRBJ2-7 | TRBD1 | TRBV24-1 | few | TGTGCCACCAGTGATTCCGACACAGGGGATGGCGGCGAGCAGTACTTC | CATSDSDTGDGGEQYF
12 | TRBJ1-1 | . | TRBV29-1 | . | TGCAGCTATAGCGGGGTGTACACTGAAGCTTTCTTT | CSYSGVYTEAFF
13 | TRBJ1-1 | . | TRBV6-6 | many | TGTGCCAGCAGTTACTCGGGGTTCACTGAAGCTTTCTTT | CASSYSGFTEAFF
14 | TRBJ2-3 | TRBD1 | TRBV20-1 | . | TGCAGTGCTCCCAGGACAGGGGGCACAGATACGCAGTATTTT | CSAPRTGGTDTQYF
17 | TRBJ2-5 | TRBD2 | TRBV10-3 | . | TGTGCCATCAGTGAGTCGAGGCTAGCGGGAGGGTTGGAGACCCAGTACTTC | CAISESRLAGGLETQYF
15 | TRBJ2-5 | TRBD1 | TRBV24-1 | . | TGTGCCACCAGTGATCCGCGGACAGGACAAGAGACCCAGTACTTC | CATSDPRTGQETQYF
13 | TRBJ2-7 | . | TRBV4-1 | many | TGCGCCAGCAGCCAAGACAGGTACTACGAGCAGTACTTC | CASSQDRYYEQYF
14 | TRBJ1-1 | . | TRBV27 | few | TGTGCCAGCAGTTTAATAGGGGCAGGGACTGAAGCTTTCTTT | CASSLIGAGTEAFF
12 | TRBJ2-5 | . | TRBV6-5 | many | TGTGCCAGCAGTGGACTTCAAGAGACCCAGTACTTC | CASSGLQETQYF
11 | TRBJ2-5 | . | TRBV7-2 | few | TGTGCCAGCAGCTTACGGCAGGCCCAGTACTTC | CASSLRQAQYF
14 | TRBJ1-5 | . | TRBV20-1 | many | TGCAGTGCTAGAGCGGGGGGCAACGATACGCCCCAGCATTTT | CSARAGGNDTPQHF
12 | TRBJ1-3 | . | TRBV29-1 | many | TGCAGCGTTGAGGGTCGTGGAAACACCATATATTTT | CSVEGRGNTIYF
15 | TRBJ1-2 | . | TRBV10-3 | . | TGTGCCATCAGTCAGACTAGCGGGGGGAACTATGGCTACACCTTC | CAISQTSGGNYGYTF